There are a few counts of the clone carrying this TCR beta chain. How the authors handled the data: The authors estimated nucleated cell counts from reference gene primer amplification. Sequenced by immunoSEQ multiplex PCR; TCRdb stores in-frame clones only, minus some. That table supplies the V and J calls and clone size; D and trimming were determined from the DNA. The sample lists a few hundred thousand clones, 90% occurring once. The data derive from a study of blood T cell repertoires in COVID-19. As for the study in general: T cells, B-cell-depleted T cells, or PBMCs supplied cDNA or gDNA.

Germline V gene data show CDR1 as MNHEY and CDR2 as SVGAGI. This CDR3 is 16 amino acids long. V lost 2 bases and J lost 3; bases outside the gene matches: 9. The chain recombines TRBV6-5 with TRBJ1-1, with TRBD1 identical over 7 bases. The sequenced sample was PBMCs or T cells enriched from blood (not recorded which). This clonotype was obtained from a woman younger than 30 with acute COVID-19. The CDR3 reads CASSYRQGQLDTEAFF. CDR3 DNA sequence: TGTGCCAGCAGTTACCGCCAGGGACAGTTGGACACTGAAGCTTTCTTT.